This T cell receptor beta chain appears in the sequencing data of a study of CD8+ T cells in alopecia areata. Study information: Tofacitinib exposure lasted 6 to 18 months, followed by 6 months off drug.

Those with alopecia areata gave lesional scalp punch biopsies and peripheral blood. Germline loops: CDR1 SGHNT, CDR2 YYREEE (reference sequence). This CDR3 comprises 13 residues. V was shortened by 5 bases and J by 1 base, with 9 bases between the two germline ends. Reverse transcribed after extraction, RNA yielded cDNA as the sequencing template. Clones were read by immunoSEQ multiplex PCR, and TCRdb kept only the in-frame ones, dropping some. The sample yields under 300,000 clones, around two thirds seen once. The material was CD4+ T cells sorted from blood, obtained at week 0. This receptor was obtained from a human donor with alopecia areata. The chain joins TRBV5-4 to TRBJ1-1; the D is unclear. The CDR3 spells CASRNAGNTEAFF. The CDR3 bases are TGTGCCAGCAGGAATGCGGGGAACACTGAAGCTTTCTTT.